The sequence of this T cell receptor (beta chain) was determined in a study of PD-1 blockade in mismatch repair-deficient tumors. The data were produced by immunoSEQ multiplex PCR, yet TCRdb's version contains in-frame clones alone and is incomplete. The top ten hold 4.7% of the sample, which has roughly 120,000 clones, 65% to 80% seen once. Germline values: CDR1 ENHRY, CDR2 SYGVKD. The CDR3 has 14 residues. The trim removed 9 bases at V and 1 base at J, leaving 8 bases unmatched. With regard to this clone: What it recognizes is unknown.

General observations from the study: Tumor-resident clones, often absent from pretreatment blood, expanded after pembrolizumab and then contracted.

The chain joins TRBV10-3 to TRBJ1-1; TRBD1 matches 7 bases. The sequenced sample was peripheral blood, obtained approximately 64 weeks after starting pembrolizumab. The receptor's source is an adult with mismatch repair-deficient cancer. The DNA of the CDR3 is TGTGCCATATGGACAGGCCGACCGAACACTGAAGCTTTCTTT. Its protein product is CAIWTGRPNTEAFF.